A single sample gave rise to the 12 T cell receptor beta chains below, sequenced in a study of T cell responses to AZD1222 COVID-19 vaccine. Measured with immunoSEQ multiplex PCR; TCRdb has only the in-frame clones, and not every one. The sample lists around 120,000 clones; approximately 86% were seen once. The source was peripheral blood, collected on day 0 of AZD1222 vaccination. These receptors were collected from an adult in good health.

The chain is built from TRBV30 and TRBJ2-1, with 16 bases that match TRBD2. The CDR3 loop spans 16 amino acids. The junction had 5 bases not matched to a gene; V was cut back by 2 bases and J by 7 bases. Germline CDR1 is GTSNPN and CDR2 is SVGIG (reference sequence). CDR3 nucleotides: TGTGCCTGGAGTACCGGGACTAGCGGGGGGGCAAATGAGCAGTTCTTC. Translation gives CAWSTGTSGGANEQFF.

The CDR3 DNA is TGCGCCAGCAGCTTGGTTGGGGGCGCTGAAGCTTTCTTT. The encoded protein is CASSLVGGAEAFF. This rearrangement joins TRBV5-1 to TRBJ1-1; a weak D match, TRBD1 (6 bases). The length of the CDR3 is 13 residues. V lost 0 bases and J 6 bases, leaving 9 bases between the germline ends. Germline V CDR1 and CDR2: SGHRS, YFSETQ.

The rearrangement links TRBV7-6 to TRBJ2-5; 7 positions agree with TRBD2. CDR1 is SGHVS and CDR2 is FNYEAQ in the germline V gene. The CDR3 contains 17 residues. The trim removed 2 bases at V and 1 base at J, leaving 10 bases unmatched. The CDR3 coding sequence is TGTGCCAGCAGCTTAAGCCACTCTAGCGGACGCCAAGAGACCCAGTACTTC. Translating gives CASSLSHSSGRQETQYF.

This clone has only one observation. The chain carries TRBV15 and TRBJ1-2; D gene uncertain. The length of the CDR3 is 15 residues. Germline-derived CDR1 and CDR2 are LNHNV and YYDKDF (reference sequence). V was shortened by 3 bases and J by 6 bases, with 17 bases between the two germline ends. CDR3 amino acids: CATSRAFLRSHGYTF. The DNA of the CDR3 is TGTGCCACCAGCAGGGCCTTCCTCCGCAGCCATGGCTACACCTTC.

The count of this clone is one. J is TRBJ1-6 and V is TRBV5-1, with D perhaps matching TRBD1 (5 bases). CDR1 SGHRS and CDR2 YFSETQ come from the germline V gene. Trimming took 0 bases from V and 7 from J, leaving 17 bases between them. This CDR3 region has 17 residues. Here the CDR3 DNA reads TGCGCCAGCAGCTTGGCCTCGAATAGAAGGGGCAATTCACCCCTCCACTTT. This translates into CASSLASNRRGNSPLHF. Looking up the rest from reference TRBV5-1 and TRBJ1-6 gives the full variable domain: KAGVTQTPRYLIKTRGQQVTLSCSPISGHRSVSWYQQTPGQGLQFLFEYFSETQRNKGNFPGRFSGRQFSNSRSEMNVSTLELGDSALYLCASSLASNRRGNSPLHFGNGTRLTVT.

The V and J genes are TRBV18 and TRBJ1-1; 9 nucleotides agree with TRBD1. This CDR3 comprises 14 residues. CDR1 is KGHSH and CDR2 is LQKENI in the germline V gene. Unmatched junction bases numbered 2, after V lost 3 bases and J lost 3 bases. Written as DNA, the CDR3 is TGTGCCAGCTCACCCAGGGACAGGGACACTGAAGCTTTCTTT. It is translated as CASSPRDRDTEAFF. Full variable domain (remainder filled in from reference TRBV18 and TRBJ1-1): NAGVMQNPRHLVRRRGQEARLRCSPMKGHSHVYWYRQLPEEGLKFMVYLQKENIIDESGMPKERFSAEFPKEGPSILRIQQVVRGDSAAYFCASSPRDRDTEAFFGQGTRLTVV.

The genes are TRBV5-8 and TRBJ1-5; D remains ambiguous. Trimming removed 3 bases at V and 2 bases at J, with 9 bases between. Germline V gives CDR1 SGHTS, CDR2 YDEGEE. There are 14 residues in the CDR3. The CDR3 reads CASSSRTRNQPQHF. In DNA, the CDR3 is TGTGCCAGCAGCTCCAGGACTCGCAATCAGCCCCAGCATTTT.

This clone was detected only once. V and J are TRBV28 and TRBJ1-5; 7 positions agree with TRBD1. The junction had 7 bases not matched to a gene; V was cut back by 2 bases and J by 6 bases. The CDR3 is 15 residues long. The germline V gene encodes CDR1 MDHEN and CDR2 SYDVKM. The CDR3 DNA reads as TGTGCCAGCAGTTTACTACAGGGGAATCGTCAGCCCCAGCATTTT. Amino acids: CASSLLQGNRQPQHF.

The chain links TRBV7-6 to TRBJ1-3; D might be TRBD1 (5 bases). CDR3 size: 15 residues. Looked up from germline, CDR1 is SGHVS and CDR2 is FNYEAQ. V was cut by 3 bases and J by 4 bases, with 13 bases left in between. The DNA of the CDR3 is TGTGCCAGCAGCTTCAATCAAGCAGGGGGAAACACCATATATTTT. Amino acid sequence: CASSFNQAGGNTIYF.

The chain recombines TRBV10-3 with TRBJ1-3; D is perhaps TRBD1 (6 bases). Germline assignment: CDR1 ENHRY and CDR2 SYGVKD. The CDR3 runs to 14 residues. The V end lost 4 bases, the J end lost 4 bases, and 11 bases lay between the germline ends. This chain's CDR3 is CAISVQGNGNTIYF. The CDR3 nucleotides are TGTGCCATCAGTGTCCAGGGGAACGGAAACACCATATATTTT.

V usage is TRBV6-7 and J usage is TRBJ2-7; 8 bases match TRBD1. TRBV6-7 is identified as an open reading frame with a role that is uncertain. V dropped 3 bases and J dropped 3; count of bases not matched to a gene: 10. This CDR3 spans 16 amino acids. The CDR3 DNA reads as TGTGCCAGCAGTTATCCACTCCCGGGACAGGACTACGAGCAGTACTTC. Its translation is CASSYPLPGQDYEQYF.

This clone was seen a single time. This chain uses TRBV5-1 with TRBJ2-1; D is ambiguous. V lost 4 bases, J lost 4 bases, and 9 bases lay in between. CDR1 and CDR2 (germline): SGHRS, YFSETQ. There are 13 residues in the CDR3. CDR3 in amino acids: CASSSVVYNEQFF. CDR3 DNA: TGCGCCAGCAGCAGTGTAGTGTACAATGAGCAGTTCTTC.